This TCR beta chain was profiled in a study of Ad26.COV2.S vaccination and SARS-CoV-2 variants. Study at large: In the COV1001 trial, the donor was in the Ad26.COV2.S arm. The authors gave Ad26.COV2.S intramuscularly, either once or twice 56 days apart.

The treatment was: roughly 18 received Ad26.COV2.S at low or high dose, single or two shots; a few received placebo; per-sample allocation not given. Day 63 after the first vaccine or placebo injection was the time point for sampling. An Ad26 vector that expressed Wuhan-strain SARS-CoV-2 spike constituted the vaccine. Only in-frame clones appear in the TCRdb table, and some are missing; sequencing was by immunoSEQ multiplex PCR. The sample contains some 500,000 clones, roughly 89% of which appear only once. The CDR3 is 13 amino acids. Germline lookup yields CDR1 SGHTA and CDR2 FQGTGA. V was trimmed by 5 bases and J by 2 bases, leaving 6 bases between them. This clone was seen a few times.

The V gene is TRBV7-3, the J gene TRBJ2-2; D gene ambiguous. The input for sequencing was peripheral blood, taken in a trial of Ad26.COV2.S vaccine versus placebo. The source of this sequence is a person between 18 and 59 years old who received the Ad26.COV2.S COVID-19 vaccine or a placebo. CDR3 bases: TGTGCCAGCAGCCGATCTAACACCGGGGAGCTGTTTTTT. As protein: CASSRSNTGELFF.